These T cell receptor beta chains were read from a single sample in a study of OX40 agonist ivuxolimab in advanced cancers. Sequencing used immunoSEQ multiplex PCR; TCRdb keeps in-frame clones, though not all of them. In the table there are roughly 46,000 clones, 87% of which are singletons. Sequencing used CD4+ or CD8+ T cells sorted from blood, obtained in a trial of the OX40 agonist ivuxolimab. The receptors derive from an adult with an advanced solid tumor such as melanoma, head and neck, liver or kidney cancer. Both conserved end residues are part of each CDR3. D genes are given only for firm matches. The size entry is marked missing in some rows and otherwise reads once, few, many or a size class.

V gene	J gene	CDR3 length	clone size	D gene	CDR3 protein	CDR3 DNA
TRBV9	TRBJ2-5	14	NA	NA	CASSPPSPLETQYF	TGTGCCAGCAGCCCACCCTCCCCCTTAGAGACCCAGTACTTC
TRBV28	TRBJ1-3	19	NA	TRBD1	CASSSRQGFFLGSGNTIYF	TGTGCCAGCAGTTCGCGACAGGGTTTCTTCTTGGGGTCTGGAAACACCATATATTTT
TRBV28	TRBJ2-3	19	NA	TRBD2	CASSPFSSGTSGLRDTQYF	TGTGCCAGCAGTCCCTTTTCGTCCGGGACTAGCGGCTTACGGGATACGCAGTATTTT
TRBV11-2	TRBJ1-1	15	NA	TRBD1	CASSQSGQGFTEAFF	TGTGCCAGCAGTCAATCAGGACAGGGCTTCACTGAAGCTTTCTTT
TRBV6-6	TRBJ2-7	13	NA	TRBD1	CASSYWDSYEQYF	TGTGCCAGCAGTTACTGGGACAGTTACGAGCAGTACTTC
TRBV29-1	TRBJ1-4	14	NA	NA	CSVVGDSSNEKLFF	TGCAGCGTTGTAGGAGACAGTTCTAATGAAAAACTGTTTTTT
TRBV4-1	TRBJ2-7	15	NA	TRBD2	CASSQAAGTTYEQYF	TGCGCCAGCAGCCAAGCAGCGGGAACGACCTACGAGCAGTACTTC
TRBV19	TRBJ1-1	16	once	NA	CASGRKARRDNTEAFF	TGTGCCAGTGGGAGAAAGGCACGAAGGGACAACACTGAAGCTTTCTTT
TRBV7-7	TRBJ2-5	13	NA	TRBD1	CASSRDREETQYF	TGTGCTAGCTCCCGGGACAGGGAAGAGACCCAGTACTTC
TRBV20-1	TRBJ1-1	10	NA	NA	CSASRGEAFF	TGCAGTGCTAGTCGGGGTGAGGCTTTCTTT
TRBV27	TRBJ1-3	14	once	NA	CASRTTGFGNTIYF	TGTGCCAGCAGGACAACAGGGTTCGGAAACACCATATATTTT
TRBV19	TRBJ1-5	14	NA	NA	CASSMEAGHQPQHF	TGTGCCAGTAGTATGGAGGCAGGGCACCAGCCCCAGCATTTT
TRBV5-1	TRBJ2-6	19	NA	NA	CASSLRPTGTPSGANVLTF	TGCGCCAGCAGCTTGCGGCCGACAGGAACTCCCTCTGGGGCCAACGTCCTGACTTTC
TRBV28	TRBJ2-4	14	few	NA	CASSFVGQANIQYF	TGTGCCAGCAGTTTCGTAGGGCAGGCAAACATTCAGTACTTC
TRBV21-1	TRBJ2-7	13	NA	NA	CASSNRAGGEQYF	TGTGCCAGCAGCAACCGGGCGGGGGGTGAGCAGTACTTC
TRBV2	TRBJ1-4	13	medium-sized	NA	CASRRDHNEKLFF	TGTGCCAGCAGGCGGGACCATAATGAAAAACTGTTTTTT
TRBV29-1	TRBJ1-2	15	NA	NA	CSVEDPVGPRNGYTF	TGCAGCGTTGAAGACCCAGTGGGACCCAGAAATGGCTACACCTTC
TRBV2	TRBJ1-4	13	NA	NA	CASRATENEKLFF	TGTGCCAGCAGAGCCACAGAAAATGAAAAACTGTTTTTT
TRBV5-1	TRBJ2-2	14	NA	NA	CASRSTGLTGELFF	TGCGCCAGCCGATCGACAGGTTTGACCGGGGAGCTGTTTTTT
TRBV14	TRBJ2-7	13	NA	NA	CASSPQNFGEQYF	TGTGCCAGCAGCCCTCAGAACTTTGGGGAGCAGTACTTC
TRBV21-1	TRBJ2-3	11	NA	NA	CASSLTDTQYF	TGTGCCAGCAGCCTTACGGATACGCAGTATTTT